The next 13 T cell receptor beta chains were all read from a single sample in a study of beta chain features in type 1 diabetes. Whole-study findings and limits: Researchers report that Type 1 diabetes patients had moderately but significantly shorter TCRB CDR3s across all four CD4+ subsets.

No antigens are known for them. Expressed TCRB transcripts were sequenced because the entire RNA isolate underwent reverse transcription. TCRdb keeps only in-frame clones here, not all; method: immunoSEQ multiplex PCR. The sample shows 300,000 or so clones, around an eighth of them seen only once. Source material: naive CD4+ T cells from blood. These receptors originate from a woman under 30 with type 1 diabetes.

This clone was counted only a few times. The chain is built from TRBV6-1 and TRBJ2-1, with 9 nucleotides matching TRBD2. The germline V gene has CDR1 MNHNS and CDR2 SASEGT. V trimming: 2 bases; J trimming: 8 bases; junction bases outside the gene matches: 10. The CDR3 consists of 16 residues. The CDR3 sequence is CASSEKPSGARHEQFF. The CDR3 coding sequence is TGTGCCAGCAGTGAAAAGCCTAGCGGGGCGAGGCATGAGCAGTTCTTC.

This clone appeared a few times. The chain joins TRBV5-4 to TRBJ2-5; 9 positions match TRBD1. V gave up 3 bases and J gave up 4 bases; unmatched junction bases: 7. This CDR3 is 15 amino acids long. The V gene's germline CDR1 is SGHNT and CDR2 YYREEE (reference sequence). The CDR3 DNA is TGTGCCAGCAGCTCCCCGGGACAGGGAGGAGAGACCCAGTACTTC. It translates to CASSSPGQGGETQYF.

Only one count was recorded for this clone. This chain links TRBV28 with TRBJ2-5; 9 bases align to TRBD2. CDR1 and CDR2 from the germline V gene are MDHEN and SYDVKM. Trimming took 6 bases from V and 5 from J; bases not matched to a gene: 16. This CDR3 has 17 residues. As DNA, the CDR3 is TGTGCCAGCAGCTCCATAGCGGGAGCGAGTTTTGCGGAGACCCAGTACTTC. This encodes CASSSIAGASFAETQYF.

The chain combines TRBV11-2 with TRBJ2-1, with 11 positions matching TRBD2. The trim removed 0 bases at V and 8 bases at J, leaving 9 bases unmatched. The CDR3 loop spans 17 amino acids. Germline-derived CDR1 and CDR2 are SGHAT and FQNNGV. CDR3 protein: CASSLDLVAGGPYEQFF. CDR3 bases: TGTGCCAGCAGCTTAGATCTTGTAGCGGGAGGGCCTTATGAGCAGTTCTTC. Full variable domain (remainder filled in from reference TRBV11-2 and TRBJ2-1): EAGVAQSPRYKIIEKRQSVAFWCNPISGHATLYWYQQILGQGPKLLIQFQNNGVVDDSQLPKDRFSAERLKGVDSTLKIQPAKLEDSAVYLCASSLDLVAGGPYEQFFGPGTRLTVL.

V gene TRBV7-9 combines with J gene TRBJ2-6; weak D call: TRBD2 (6 bases). Germline CDR1 reads SEHNR; CDR2 reads FQNEAQ (reference sequence). The CDR3 is 16 residues long. Trimming pared 5 bases from V and 4 bases from J, leaving 15 bases between. CDR3 bases: TGTGCCAGCAGCCCGTGGCGGGGAAACGGGGCCAACGTCCTGACTTTC. The encoded protein is CASSPWRGNGANVLTF.

This clone was seen more than once but under ten times. This chain links TRBV7-9 with TRBJ2-5, with D possibly being TRBD1 (6 bases). CDR1 and CDR2 from the germline V gene are SEHNR and FQNEAQ (reference sequence). Between the trimmed V and J ends, which lost 1 base and 7 bases, there was a span of 19 bases. CDR3 length: 16 residues. CDR3 coding DNA: TGTGCCAGCAGCTTAGTGGGTGCAGGGGCCATGGCGACCCAGTACTTC. The encoded protein is CASSLVGAGAMATQYF.

This clone was counted a few times. This chain uses TRBV11-2 with TRBJ2-5, with 7 bases that match TRBD2. J lost 6 bases, V lost 1 base, and 5 bases had no gene match. In germline, CDR1 is SGHAT, CDR2 FQNNGV. The CDR3 has 14 amino acids. The CDR3 DNA reads TGTGCCAGCAGCTTAGGACTAGCTTTTCAGACCCAGTACTTC. It translates to CASSLGLAFQTQYF.

This chain connects TRBV7-8 to TRBJ2-1; 12 nucleotides match TRBD2. Looked up from germline, CDR1 is SGHVS and CDR2 is FQNEAQ. Unmatched junction bases numbered 10, after V lost 4 bases and J lost 6 bases. CDR3 length: 17 amino acids. The CDR3 spells CASSSARLAGAGNEQFF. CDR3 sequence (DNA): TGTGCCAGCAGCTCCGCACGACTAGCGGGAGCAGGCAATGAGCAGTTCTTC.

The chain carries TRBV30 and TRBJ2-2, with D possibly TRBD1 on 6 matching bases. Germline V gene lookup returns CDR1 GTSNPN and CDR2 SVGIG (reference sequence). The CDR3 totals 13 residues. Trimming removed 4 bases from V and 2 bases from J, with 8 bases in between. CDR3 sequence reads: CAWKGVNTGELFF. The CDR3 DNA is TGTGCCTGGAAGGGGGTAAACACCGGGGAGCTGTTTTTT.

This clone occurred a few times. The chain combines TRBV30 with TRBJ2-3; D not certain. Trimming removed 1 base from V and 4 bases from J, with 9 bases in between. CDR3 length: 13 amino acids. Per the germline V gene, CDR1 is GTSNPN and CDR2 is SVGIG (reference sequence). For the CDR3, the DNA is TGTGCCTGGAGTGCGAACTCACCAGATACGCAGTATTTT. Amino acid sequence: CAWSANSPDTQYF.

This clone was recorded a few times. Other DNA sequences of this sample code for an identical CDR3. The V and J genes are TRBV7-2 and TRBJ1-2; maybe TRBD1 (6 bases). The length of the CDR3 is 15 residues. V lost 0 bases to trimming and J lost 2 bases, with 10 bases between them. Germline assignment: CDR1 SGHTA and CDR2 FQGNSA. CDR3 in amino acids: CASSLATGGNYGYTF. The DNA of the CDR3 is TGTGCCAGCAGCTTAGCGACAGGAGGAAACTATGGCTACACCTTC.

There are a few counts of this clone. The chain couples TRBV19 to TRBJ2-1, with TRBD2 matching 9 bases. The junction had 8 bases not matched to a gene; V was cut back by 8 bases and J by 6 bases. CDR3 size: 14 residues. Germline loops: CDR1 LNHDA, CDR2 SQIVND (reference sequence). This CDR3 is CASSGSGRPNEQFF. DNA for the CDR3: TGTGCCAGTTCGGGGAGCGGGAGGCCCAATGAGCAGTTCTTC.

This clone was recorded a few times. This rearrangement joins TRBV20-1 to TRBJ2-1; possibly TRBD2 for D (5 bases). This CDR3 comprises 10 residues. Germline V gene lookup returns CDR1 DFQATT and CDR2 SNEGSKA (reference sequence). The germline V and J ends were trimmed by 5 bases and 10 bases, with 9 bases remaining between them. The CDR3 here is CSALTGEQFF. In nucleotides, the CDR3 is TGCAGTGCTCTCACGGGGGAGCAGTTCTTC.